Each of the 15 T cell receptor beta chains below was sequenced from the same sample in a study of Graves' ophthalmopathy and Graves' hyperthyroidism. Beta-chain TCR CDR3 regions were amplified from RNA transcripts. First-round RT-PCR employed HTBI primers, with a second-round multiplex PCR after it. TCRdb fed the multiplex PCR reads into MiXCR, producing one record per CDR3 protein. This repertoire shows about 58,000 distinct CDR3 sequences, roughly 47% found once; its top ten account for roughly 5%. Sequencing was carried out using peripheral blood. These receptor sequences come from an adult woman with Graves' ophthalmopathy.

This clonotype was recorded at least ten times. V usage is TRBV6-2 or TRBV6-3 and J usage is TRBJ2-1; 9 bases map to TRBD2. This CDR3 is 14 amino acids long. CDR1 and CDR2 (germline): MNHEY, SVGEGT. V was clipped by 8 bases and J by 2 bases; unmatched bases: 4. The CDR3 spells CASGLAGAYNEQFF. The CDR3, as DNA: TGTGCCAGCGGCTTAGCGGGAGCCTACAATGAGCAGTTCTTC.

CDR3 bases: TGTGCCAGCAGTGGGGACGATGAGCAGTTCTTC. This encodes CASSGDDEQFF. The chain carries TRBV6-5 and TRBJ2-1; the D gene could be TRBD1 or TRBD2 (5 bases each). V lost 5 bases, J lost 8 bases, and 7 bases lay in between. The CDR3 is 11 amino acids. Germline V lookup: CDR1 MNHEY, CDR2 SVGAGI.

This sequence joins TRBV11-2 and TRBJ2-7; D not resolved. The germline gives CDR1 SGHAT, CDR2 FQNNGV. V lost 5 bases and J 2 bases, leaving 16 bases between the germline ends. CDR3 length equals 15 residues. The CDR3 here is CASSQVYGLTYEQYF. The CDR3 DNA reads as TGTGCCAGCAGCCAGGTATACGGTTTGACCTACGAGCAGTACTTC. The full variable domain, with the rest looked up from reference TRBV11-2 and TRBJ2-7, is EAGVAQSPRYKIIEKRQSVAFWCNPISGHATLYWYQQILGQGPKLLIQFQNNGVVDDSQLPKDRFSAERLKGVDSTLKIQPAKLEDSAVYLCASSQVYGLTYEQYFGPGTRLTVT.

V gene TRBV5-6 combines with J gene TRBJ2-7; D may be TRBD1 (6 bases). CDR3 size: 13 residues. Germline assignment: CDR1 SGHDT and CDR2 YYEEEE. V was pared by 2 bases and J by 7 bases, with 13 bases between. In DNA, the CDR3 is TGTGCCAGCAGCTTCCTGGGGGCGGTGGAGCAGTACTTC. Amino acid sequence: CASSFLGAVEQYF.

This clonotype was detected ten times or more. The chain has TRBV6-1 and TRBJ2-2, with D unresolved. The CDR3 extends over 13 amino acids. The germline V and J ends were trimmed by 1 base and 5 bases, with 5 bases remaining between them. Germline CDR1 MNHNS, CDR2 SASEGT. For the CDR3, the DNA is TGTGCCAGCAGTGAAGGGGAAACCGGGGAGCTGTTTTTT. Translating gives CASSEGETGELFF.

This clonotype was picked up many times. This sequence joins TRBV20-1 and TRBJ2-1; the match to TRBD2 covers 9 bases. The CDR3 consists of 15 residues. Germline V lookup: CDR1 DFQATT, CDR2 SNEGSKA (reference sequence). V dropped 1 base and J dropped 2; count of bases not matched to a gene: 3. DNA for the CDR3: TGCAGTGCTAGAGTAGCGGGAGACCCCTACAATGAGCAGTTCTTC. As protein: CSARVAGDPYNEQFF.

The rearrangement links TRBV20-1 to TRBJ1-1, with TRBD1 as a possible D gene (5 bases). The CDR3 consists of 16 residues. Trimming cost V 5 bases and J 0 bases, with 19 bases left between them. Per germline, CDR1 DFQATT and CDR2 SNEGSKA (reference sequence). CDR3: CSAPARGVNLNTEAFF. CDR3 DNA sequence: TGCAGTGCTCCCGCGAGGGGAGTGAACCTGAACACTGAAGCTTTCTTT.

This clonotype was seen repeatedly, ten times or more. The rearrangement uses TRBV6-1 and TRBJ1-2, with D perhaps matching TRBD1 (6 bases). Trimming pared 2 bases from V and 2 bases from J, leaving 18 bases between. The CDR3 is made up of 17 amino acids. Germline V gene sequence: CDR1 MNHNS, CDR2 SASEGT. CDR3 protein: CASSEMGGARVNYGYTF. The CDR3 nucleotides are TGTGCCAGCAGTGAAATGGGGGGCGCCAGGGTGAACTATGGCTACACCTTC.

This clonotype was detected ten times or more. This chain connects TRBV19 to TRBJ2-5; a possible D gene is TRBD1 (6 bases). The CDR3 is 15 residues long. With 1 base removed from V and 2 bases from J, the gap between germline ends came to 11 bases. Germline V gene lookup returns CDR1 LNHDA and CDR2 SQIVND (reference sequence). The CDR3 nucleotides read TGTGCCAGTAGTATAGTCGGACAGCTACAAGAGACCCAGTACTTC. This gives the protein CASSIVGQLQETQYF.

At least ten counts were recorded for this clonotype. V and J are TRBV5-1 and TRBJ2-3; D unresolved. The CDR3 totals 15 residues. The V end was cut by 4 bases, the J end by 1 base, with 13 bases between. Germline V gene sequence: CDR1 SGHRS, CDR2 YFSETQ. The CDR3 protein is CASSLENRGTDTQYF. The CDR3 DNA reads as TGCGCCAGCAGCCTGGAGAATCGGGGCACAGATACGCAGTATTTT.

The rearrangement uses TRBV11-2 and TRBJ2-7, with D possibly TRBD2 on 5 matching bases. The CDR3 spans 11 residues. Germline V CDR1 and CDR2: SGHAT, FQNNGV. The V and J ends lost 7 bases and 7 bases respectively, with 11 bases between them. In DNA, the CDR3 is TGTGCCAGCATCAGAGGGATGGAGCAGTACTTC. This encodes CASIRGMEQYF.

The sample holds many counts of this clonotype. V and J are TRBV9 and TRBJ2-1; D is tentatively TRBD1 or TRBD2 (5 bases each). From germline, CDR1 is SGDLS and CDR2 YYNGEE. The ends were cut back, 0 bases at V and 4 bases at J, with 11 bases in the middle. The CDR3 runs to 15 residues. This CDR3 reads CASSVEGDPYNEQFF. DNA for the CDR3: TGTGCCAGCAGCGTAGAAGGGGACCCTTACAATGAGCAGTTCTTC.

This clonotype has just a few counts. A clone one base away is much larger, so this may be a read error. The rearrangement links TRBV3-1 to TRBJ1-1, with D hard to call. CDR1 is LGHDT and CDR2 is YNNKEL in the germline V gene (reference sequence). CDR3 size: 9 residues. The DNA for the CDR3 is TGTGCCAGCAGCCCATCCGCTCTCTTT. This codes for CASSPSALF.

The chain combines TRBV28 with TRBJ2-7, with 10 nucleotides matching TRBD2. V was pared by 3 bases and J by 0 bases, with 5 bases of the junction left unmatched. CDR1 and CDR2 (germline): MDHEN, SYDVKM. The CDR3 covers 16 residues. The CDR3 sequence: CASSFPLAGASYEQYF. CDR3 sequence (DNA): TGTGCCAGCAGTTTCCCCCTAGCGGGAGCCTCCTACGAGCAGTACTTC.

This clonotype was observed many times. V is TRBV27 and J is TRBJ2-7, with 10 bases aligning to TRBD2. The trim removed 3 bases at V and 1 base at J, leaving 3 bases unmatched. The CDR3 has 15 residues. The germline gives CDR1 MNHEY, CDR2 SMNVEV (reference sequence). The CDR3 nucleotides read TGTGCCAGCAGTTTTTCTAGCGGGAGTTCCTACGAGCAGTACTTC. Translated: CASSFSSGSSYEQYF.